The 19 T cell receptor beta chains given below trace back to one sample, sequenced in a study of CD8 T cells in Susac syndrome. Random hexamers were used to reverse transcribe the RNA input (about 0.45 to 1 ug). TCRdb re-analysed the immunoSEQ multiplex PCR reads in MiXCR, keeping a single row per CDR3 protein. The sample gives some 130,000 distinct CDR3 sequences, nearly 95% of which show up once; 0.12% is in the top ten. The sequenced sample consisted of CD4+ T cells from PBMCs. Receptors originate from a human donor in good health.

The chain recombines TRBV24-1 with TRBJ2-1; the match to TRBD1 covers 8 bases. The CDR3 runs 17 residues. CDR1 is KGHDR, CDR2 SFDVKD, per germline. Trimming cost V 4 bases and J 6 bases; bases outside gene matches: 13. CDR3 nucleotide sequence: TGTGCCACCAGTGAAGGGGGAACAGGGGGGCGAGGCAATGAGCAGTTCTTC. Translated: CATSEGGTGGRGNEQFF.

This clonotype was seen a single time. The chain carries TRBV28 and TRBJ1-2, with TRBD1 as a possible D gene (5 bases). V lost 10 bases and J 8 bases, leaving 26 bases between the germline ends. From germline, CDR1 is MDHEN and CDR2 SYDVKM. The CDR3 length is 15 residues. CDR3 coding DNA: TGTGCCACCACAGGACACCCCGGGCGGAGCGTGGGCTACACCTTC. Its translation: CATTGHPGRSVGYTF.

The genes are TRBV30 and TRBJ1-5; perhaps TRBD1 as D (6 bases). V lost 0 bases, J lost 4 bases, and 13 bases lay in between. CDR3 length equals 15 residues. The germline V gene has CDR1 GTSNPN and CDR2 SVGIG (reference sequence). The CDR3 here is CAWSVWGQINQPQHF. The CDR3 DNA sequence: TGTGCCTGGAGTGTATGGGGGCAGATTAATCAGCCCCAGCATTTT.

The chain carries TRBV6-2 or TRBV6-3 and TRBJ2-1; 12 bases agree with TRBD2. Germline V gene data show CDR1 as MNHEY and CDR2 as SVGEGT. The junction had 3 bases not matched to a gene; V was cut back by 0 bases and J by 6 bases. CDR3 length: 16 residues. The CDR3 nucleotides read TGTGCCAGCAGTTACTCTGCTAGCGGGAGGGGCAATGAGCAGTTCTTC. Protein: CASSYSASGRGNEQFF.

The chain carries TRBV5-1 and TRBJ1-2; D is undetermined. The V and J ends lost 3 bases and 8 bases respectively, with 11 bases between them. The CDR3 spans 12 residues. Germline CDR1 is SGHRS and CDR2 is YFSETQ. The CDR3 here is CASSSPLQGYTF. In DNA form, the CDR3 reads TGCGCCAGCAGCTCACCCCTACAGGGCTACACCTTC.

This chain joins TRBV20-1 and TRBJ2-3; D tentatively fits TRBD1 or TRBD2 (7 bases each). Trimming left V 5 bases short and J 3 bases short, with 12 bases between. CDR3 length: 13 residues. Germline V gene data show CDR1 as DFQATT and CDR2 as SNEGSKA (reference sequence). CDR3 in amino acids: CSAYRGGTDTQYF. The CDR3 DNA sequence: TGCAGTGCTTACAGGGGAGGGACAGATACGCAGTATTTT.

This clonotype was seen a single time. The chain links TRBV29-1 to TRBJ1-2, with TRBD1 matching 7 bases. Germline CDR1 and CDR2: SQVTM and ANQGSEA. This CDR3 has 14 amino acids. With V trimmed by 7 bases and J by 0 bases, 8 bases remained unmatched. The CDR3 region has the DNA TGCAGCGGACAGGGAACCCCTTCTAACTATGGCTACACCTTC. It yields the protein CSGQGTPSNYGYTF. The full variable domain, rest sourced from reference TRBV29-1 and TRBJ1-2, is SAVISQKPSRDICQRGTSLTIQCQVDSQVTMMFWYRQQPGQSLTLIATANQGSEATYESGFVIDKFPISRPNLTFSTLTVSNMSPEDSSIYLCSGQGTPSNYGYTFGSGTRLTVV.

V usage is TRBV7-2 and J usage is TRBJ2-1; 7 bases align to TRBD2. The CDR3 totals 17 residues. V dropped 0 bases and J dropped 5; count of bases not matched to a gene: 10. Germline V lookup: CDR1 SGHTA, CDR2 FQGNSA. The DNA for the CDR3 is TGTGCCAGCAGCTTAGCGTTGGCTAGCGGTAAAAACAATGAGCAGTTCTTC. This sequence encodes CASSLALASGKNNEQFF.

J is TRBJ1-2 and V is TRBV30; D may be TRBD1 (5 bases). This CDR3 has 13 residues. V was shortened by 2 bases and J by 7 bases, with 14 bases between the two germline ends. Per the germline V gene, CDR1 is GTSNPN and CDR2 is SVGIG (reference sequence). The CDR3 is CAWSPGQVGGYTF. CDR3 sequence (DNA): TGTGCCTGGAGTCCGGGGCAAGTAGGTGGCTACACCTTC. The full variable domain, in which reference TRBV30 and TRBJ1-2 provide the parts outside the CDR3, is SQTIHQWPATLVQPVGSPLSLECTVEGTSNPNLYWYRQAAGRGLQLLFYSVGIGQISSEVPQNLSASRPQDRQFILSSKKLLLSDSGFYLCAWSPGQVGGYTFGSGTRLTVV.

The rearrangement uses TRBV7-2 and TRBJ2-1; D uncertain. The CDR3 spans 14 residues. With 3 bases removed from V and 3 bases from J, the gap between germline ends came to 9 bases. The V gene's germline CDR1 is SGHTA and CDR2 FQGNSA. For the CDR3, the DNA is TGTGCCAGCAGCTTCACGACAAACTACAATGAGCAGTTCTTC. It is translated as CASSFTTNYNEQFF.

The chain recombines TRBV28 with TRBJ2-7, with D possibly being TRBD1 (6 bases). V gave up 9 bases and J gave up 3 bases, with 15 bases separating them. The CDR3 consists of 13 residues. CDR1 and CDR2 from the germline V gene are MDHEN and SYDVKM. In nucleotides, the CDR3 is TGTGCCAGTCTCGGGACACCTATCTACGAGCAGTACTTC. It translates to CASLGTPIYEQYF.

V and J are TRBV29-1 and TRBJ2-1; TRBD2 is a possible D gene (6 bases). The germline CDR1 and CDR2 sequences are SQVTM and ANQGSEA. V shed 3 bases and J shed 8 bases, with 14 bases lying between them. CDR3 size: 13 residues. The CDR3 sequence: CSVEGTFRDEQFF. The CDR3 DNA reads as TGCAGCGTTGAGGGGACTTTCAGGGATGAGCAGTTCTTC.

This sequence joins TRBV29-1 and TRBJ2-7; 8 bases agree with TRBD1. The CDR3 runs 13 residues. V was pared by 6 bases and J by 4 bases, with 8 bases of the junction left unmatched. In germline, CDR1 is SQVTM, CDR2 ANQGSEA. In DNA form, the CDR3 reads TGCAGCGTCTCCCGGACAGGGTTTTACGAGCAGTACTTC. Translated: CSVSRTGFYEQYF.

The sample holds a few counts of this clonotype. Here the CDR3 reads CASSRDGNYGYTF. In DNA form, the CDR3 reads TGTGCCAGCAGTCGGGACGGTAACTATGGCTACACCTTC. This chain connects TRBV12-3 or TRBV12-4 to TRBJ1-2, with D possibly TRBD1 on 5 matching bases. The CDR3 loop spans 13 amino acids. V was clipped by 5 bases and J by 1 base, with 8 bases between them.

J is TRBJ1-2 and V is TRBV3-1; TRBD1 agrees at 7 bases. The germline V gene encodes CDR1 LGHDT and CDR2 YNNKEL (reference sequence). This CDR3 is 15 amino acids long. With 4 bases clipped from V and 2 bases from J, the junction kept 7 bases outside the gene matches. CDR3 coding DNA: TGTGCCAGCAGCCGAGGGACAGTATACAACTATGGCTACACCTTC. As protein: CASSRGTVYNYGYTF.

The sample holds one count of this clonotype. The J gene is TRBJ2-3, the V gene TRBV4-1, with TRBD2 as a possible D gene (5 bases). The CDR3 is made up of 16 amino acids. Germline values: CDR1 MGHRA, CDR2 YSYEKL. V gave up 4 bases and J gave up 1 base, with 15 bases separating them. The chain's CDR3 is CASSPGISRGTDTQYF. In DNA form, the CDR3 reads TGCGCCAGCAGCCCCGGGATATCCCGCGGCACAGATACGCAGTATTTT.

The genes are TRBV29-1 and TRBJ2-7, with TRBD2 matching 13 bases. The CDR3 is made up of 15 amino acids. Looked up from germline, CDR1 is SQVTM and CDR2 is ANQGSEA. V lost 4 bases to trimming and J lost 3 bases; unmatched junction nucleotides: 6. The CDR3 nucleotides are TGCAGCGTTGGGACTAGCGGGAGTGTTCGCTACGAGCAGTACTTC. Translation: CSVGTSGSVRYEQYF.

CDR3 protein: CASANPGTDYGYTF. The CDR3 nucleotides are TGTGCCAGCGCAAATCCCGGGACGGACTATGGCTACACCTTC. V is TRBV27 and J is TRBJ1-2, with D possibly matching TRBD1 (5 bases). The V and J ends lost 8 bases and 3 bases respectively, with 16 bases between them. Looked up from germline, CDR1 is MNHEY and CDR2 is SMNVEV (reference sequence). This CDR3 spans 14 amino acids.

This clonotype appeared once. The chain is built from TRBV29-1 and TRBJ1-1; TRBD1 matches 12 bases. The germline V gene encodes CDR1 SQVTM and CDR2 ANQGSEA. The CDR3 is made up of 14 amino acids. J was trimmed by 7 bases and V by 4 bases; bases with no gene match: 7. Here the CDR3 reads CSVAQGQGAFEAFF. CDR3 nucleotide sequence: TGCAGCGTTGCGCAGGGACAGGGGGCCTTTGAAGCTTTCTTT.